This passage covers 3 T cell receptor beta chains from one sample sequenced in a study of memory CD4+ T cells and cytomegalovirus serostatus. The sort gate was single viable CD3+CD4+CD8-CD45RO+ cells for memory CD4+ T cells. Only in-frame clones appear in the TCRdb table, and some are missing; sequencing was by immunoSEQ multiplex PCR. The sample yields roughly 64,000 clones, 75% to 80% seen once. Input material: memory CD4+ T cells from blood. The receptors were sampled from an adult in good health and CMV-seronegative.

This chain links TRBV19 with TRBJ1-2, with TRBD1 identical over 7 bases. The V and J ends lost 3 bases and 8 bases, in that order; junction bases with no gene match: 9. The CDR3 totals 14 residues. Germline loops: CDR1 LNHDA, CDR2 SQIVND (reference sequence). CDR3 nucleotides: TGTGCCAGTAGTATCCTTGCAGGGGGAGGAGGCTACACCTTC. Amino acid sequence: CASSILAGGGGYTF.

The CDR3 reads CASSLQVTGNTIYF. The CDR3 DNA is TGTGCCAGCAGCCTACAGGTTACTGGAAACACCATATATTTT. This rearrangement joins TRBV6-5 to TRBJ1-3; possible D gene TRBD1, 5 bases. Germline-derived CDR1 and CDR2 are MNHEY and SVGAGI. V dropped 6 bases and J dropped 2 bases, with 11 bases sitting between them. The length of the CDR3 is 14 residues.

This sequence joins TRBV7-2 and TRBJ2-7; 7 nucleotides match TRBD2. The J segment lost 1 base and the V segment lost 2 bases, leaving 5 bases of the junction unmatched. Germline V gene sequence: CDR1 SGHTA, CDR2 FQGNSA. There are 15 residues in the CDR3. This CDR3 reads CASSLRGSRSYEQYF. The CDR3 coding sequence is TGTGCCAGCAGCTTACGCGGGAGCAGGTCCTACGAGCAGTACTTC.